Below are 17 T cell receptor beta chains sequenced from a single sample in a study of tumor-infiltrating lymphocytes in primary liver carcinoma (dated by TCRdb to 2016 to 2017). Without any cell sorting, total RNA and DNA were extracted together from around 20-30 mg of bulk tissue using the AllPrep DNA/RNA mini kit. TCRdb records Illumina HiSeq 2500 as the sequencer. Using a constant-region primer and ProtoScript II reverse transcriptase, TCRbeta-specific cDNA was reverse-transcribed from approximately 0.5 ug total RNA. Three nested multiplex PCR rounds, following a slightly modified ARM-PCR procedure, were used to build the TCRbeta libraries. Multiplex TRBV1-TRBV30 forward primers and a Cbeta reverse primer were used in the first two PCR rounds, each of which was run for about 10 cycles. TCRdb reprocessing: public reads trimmed at Q25 with fastp, clones called with MiXCR, in-frame beta chains kept. Identical CDR3 protein sequences are pooled into one entry, listed with their most common genes and DNA. This sample lists fewer than 75,000 distinct CDR3 sequences; about 65% were detected once. The ten largest make up less than 45% of the sample.

Sequencing was performed on liver tumor tissue from sampling region 4. The cell subset or site label, as the study defines it: tumor region T4, right-lateral pole. The origin of the receptors is a man aged 40-55 years with primary liver carcinoma and hepatitis B virus infection.

On this clonotype: Mismatch with germline at one junction end may stem from a read error. V and J are TRBV19 and TRBJ2-1; TRBD2 aligns across 10 bases. Germline V gene sequence: CDR1 LNHDA, CDR2 SQIVND (reference sequence). The CDR3 sequence is 15 residues long. Written as DNA, the CDR3 is TGTGTCAGTAGTAATAGCGGGAGGAACTACAATGAGCAGTTCTTC. This codes for CVSSNSGRNYNEQFF.

Note on this clonotype: Since a much larger clone is just one base distant, this may be a read error. CDR3 in amino acids: CASSLMLARESQYF. CDR3 coding DNA: TGTGCCAGCAGCTTAATGCTCGCTAGGGAGTCCCAGTACTTC. The genes are TRBV11-2 and TRBJ2-5, with D maybe TRBD2 (5 bases). The CDR3 is 14 amino acids. V was pared by 2 bases and J by 9 bases, with 16 bases between. Germline CDR1 SGHAT, CDR2 FQNNGV. The full variable domain, completed using reference TRBV11-2 and TRBJ2-5, is EAGVAQSPRYKIIEKRQSVAFWCNPISGHATLYWYQQILGQGPKLLIQFQNNGVVDDSQLPKDRFSAERLKGVDSTLKIQPAKLEDSAVYLCASSLMLARESQYFGPGTRLLVL.

A remark on this clonotype: The junction shows a germline mismatch at one end, possibly a read error. The J gene is TRBJ1-3, the V gene TRBV13, with TRBD1 matching over 9 bases. The CDR3 contains 14 residues. Germline V gene data show CDR1 as PRHDT and CDR2 as FYEKMQ (reference sequence). CDR3 coding DNA: TGTGCCAGCCGGAACAGGGGGCCAGGAAACACCACATATTTT. Protein sequence: CASRNRGPGNTTYF.

The V call is TRBV6-5, the J call TRBJ1-1, with D unresolved. CDR1 and CDR2 (germline): MNHEY, SVGAGI. This CDR3 has 15 residues. CDR3 sequence: CASSYIEGVNTEAFF. Written as DNA, the CDR3 is TGTGCAAGTAGTTACATCGAGGGCGTGAACACTGAAGCTTTCTTT.

The chain combines TRBV29-1 with TRBJ1-1; D may be TRBD1 (5 bases). The CDR3 is made up of 13 amino acids. V was cut by 4 bases and J by 0 bases, with 9 bases left in between. The germline gives CDR1 SQVTM, CDR2 ANQGSEA. The chain's CDR3 is CSVGGRVNTEAFF. The CDR3, as DNA: TGCAGCGTTGGGGGGAGGGTGAACACTGAAGCTTTCTTT.

Worth noting for this clonotype: A read error may be the cause here, since a much bigger clone is one base away. The rearrangement links TRBV11-2 to TRBJ2-1, with no clear D. The CDR3 length is 13 residues. Germline CDR1 and CDR2: SGHAT and FQNNGV. The CDR3 DNA is TGTGTCAGCAGCTTAAATGATGCCTATCAGCAGTTCTTC. Its translation is CVSSLNDAYQQFF.

The chain recombines TRBV5-5 with TRBJ2-1; D remains unclear. Germline-derived CDR1 and CDR2 are SGHKS and YYEKEE (reference sequence). V lost 5 bases to trimming and J lost 8 bases, with 20 bases between them. The CDR3 loop spans 15 amino acids. The CDR3 bases are TGTGCCAGCAGTCTTGACCTTCCCCCGTACGATGAGCAGTTCTTC. As protein: CASSLDLPPYDEQFF.

Comments on this clonotype: The junction and the germline gene differ at one end; a read error may be behind it. V and J are TRBV6-5 and TRBJ2-5, with D uncertain. Germline assignment: CDR1 MNHEY and CDR2 SVGAGI. The CDR3 extends over 15 amino acids. CDR3 region: CAKPSRRPLQETHYF. For the CDR3, the DNA is TGTGCCAAACCCTCGAGACGTCCGCTCCAAGAGACCCACTACTTC.

As concerns this clonotype: One junction end does not reproduce the germline sequence, and a read error may be involved. The chain couples TRBV11-2 to TRBJ1-2; the D gene is possibly TRBD1 (6 bases). CDR1 is SGHAT, CDR2 FQNNGV, per germline. The CDR3 has 13 amino acids. CDR3 loop: CTSNEQQGYHYTF. The CDR3 bases are TGTACCAGCAACGAACAACAGGGCTATCACTACACCTTC.

Of note for this clonotype: In this CDR3 the conserved last residue, phenylalanine or tryptophan, is missing, so a read error is likely. The chain joins TRBV4-1 to TRBJ2-2, with 8 bases lining up with TRBD2. CDR1 and CDR2 (germline): MGHRA, YSYEKL. Trimming at V came to 1 base and at J to 6 bases, leaving 10 bases not matched to a gene. CDR3 length: 17 residues. CDR3 in DNA: TGCGCCAGCAGCCAAGTTCCGTTAGCGGGACGTGCCGGGGAGCTGTTTCTT. Amino acid sequence: CASSQVPLAGRAGELFL.

This clonotype was seen only once. A junction end diverges from the germline sequence, so it may reflect a read error. The chain is built from TRBV4-3 and TRBJ2-6; a weak D match, TRBD1 (6 bases). CDR1 and CDR2 from the germline V gene are LGHNA and YSLEER. The CDR3 covers 14 residues. CDR3 coding DNA: TGCACCAGCAGCCAGGGGTTCGGGGCCAACGTCCTGACCTTC. Protein sequence: CTSSQGFGANVLTF.

Comment on this clonotype: With a much larger clone just one base away, this may be a read error. The rearrangement links TRBV4-1 to TRBJ2-7; unclear D gene. The CDR3 is 15 residues long. Germline lookup yields CDR1 MGHRA and CDR2 YSYEKL. CDR3 nucleotides: TGCGCCAGCAGCCAAGTCGGGCCCAACTCCTACAAGCAGTACTTC. This translates into CASSQVGPNSYKQYF.

With regard to this clonotype: Compared with germline, one end of the junction differs, possibly owing to a read error. The chain carries TRBV7-9 and TRBJ2-3; 8 bases align to TRBD2. CDR1 and CDR2 from the germline V gene are SEHNR and FQNEAQ (reference sequence). The CDR3 covers 15 residues. DNA for the CDR3: TGTGCCAACAGCCCCGGGGGGACTAGTTCGTATACGCAGTATTTT. It is translated as CANSPGGTSSYTQYF.

A remark on this clonotype: Since the CDR3 does not end with the conserved phenylalanine or tryptophan, this likely comes from a read error. The chain joins TRBV4-1 to TRBJ1-1; 8 positions agree with TRBD1. The CDR3 runs to 16 residues. Germline V lookup: CDR1 MGHRA, CDR2 YSYEKL. The chain's CDR3 is CDSSQGDRGRDTEAFL. The CDR3, as DNA: TGCGACAGCAGCCAAGGTGACAGGGGAAGGGACACTGAAGCTTTCTTA.

This clonotype was picked up many times. The chain links TRBV7-9 to TRBJ2-6; D perhaps matches TRBD2 (6 bases). Looked up from germline, CDR1 is SEHNR and CDR2 is FQNEAQ (reference sequence). V lost 3 bases, J lost 1 base, and 10 bases lay in between. This CDR3 spans 16 amino acids. CDR3 bases: TGTGCCAGCAGCTTGGCCGGAGGGTCTGGGGCCAACGTCCTGACTTTC. Amino acids: CASSLAGGSGANVLTF.

Worth noting for this clonotype: At one boundary the junction diverges from the germline segment, which might be a read error. This sequence joins TRBV5-1 and TRBJ2-1, with TRBD2 identical over 10 bases. Germline V CDR1 and CDR2: SGHRS, YFSETQ. The CDR3 consists of 15 residues. The CDR3 bases are TGCACCAGCAGCTGGACTAGCGGCAGAGACAATGAGCAGTTCTTT. This sequence encodes CTSSWTSGRDNEQFF.

As concerns this clonotype: The germline gene is not matched at one end of the junction; a read error may be the cause. The gene calls are TRBV10-2 and TRBJ2-7; D tentatively reads TRBD1 or TRBD2 (6 bases each). The CDR3 has 12 residues. The germline gives CDR1 WSHSY, CDR2 SAAADI. This chain's CDR3 is CAGKGGSYDQYF. CDR3 in DNA: TGCGCCGGCAAGGGGGGCTCCTACGACCAGTACTTC.